This T cell receptor (beta chain) was sequenced during a study of blood T cells in healthy people across ages. Study observations and caveats: Estimates of total diversity, which came from one million sequenced T cells, were considered to be underestimates.

Aged about 6 to 90, donors were systemically healthy Caucasians from Russia. The draw of peripheral blood yielded approximately 11 milliliters from each donor. Combining a sample-barcoded 5' primer with a J-beta primer mix, a second PCR ran for about 7 to 11 cycles. Each cDNA molecule carried a tag from a template-switch adaptor that contained 12 random nucleotides. One entry per CDR3 protein results from TCRdb running MiXCR on the 5' RACE reads. Of under 1,000,000 distinct CDR3 sequences in the sample, 35% to 40% were seen once. Germline V gene data show CDR1 as DFQATT and CDR2 as SNEGSKA (reference sequence). Trimming stripped 3 bases from V and 2 bases from J, with 8 bases between. This CDR3 spans 12 amino acids. This clonotype was seen repeatedly, ten times or more. Its antigen is not identified.

The specimen was blood. The clonotype originates from a man between 18 and 35 years old in good health. The chain couples TRBV20-1 to TRBJ2-7, with unresolved D. CDR3 protein: CSARTETYEQYF. In DNA, the CDR3 is TGCAGTGCTAGGACGGAAACCTACGAGCAGTACTTC.